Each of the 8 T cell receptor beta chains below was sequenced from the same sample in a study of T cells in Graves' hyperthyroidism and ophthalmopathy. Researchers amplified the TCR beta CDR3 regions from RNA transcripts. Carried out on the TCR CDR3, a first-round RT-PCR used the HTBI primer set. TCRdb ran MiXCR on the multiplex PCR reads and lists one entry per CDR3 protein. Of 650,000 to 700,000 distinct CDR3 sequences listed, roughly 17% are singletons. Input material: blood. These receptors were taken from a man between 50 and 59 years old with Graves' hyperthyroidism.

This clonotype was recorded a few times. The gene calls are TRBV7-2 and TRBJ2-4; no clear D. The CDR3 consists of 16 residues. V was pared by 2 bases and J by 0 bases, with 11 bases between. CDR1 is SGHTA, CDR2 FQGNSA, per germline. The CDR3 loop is CASSLNIPEAKNIQYF. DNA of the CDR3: TGTGCCAGCAGCTTAAACATCCCCGAAGCCAAAAACATTCAGTACTTC.

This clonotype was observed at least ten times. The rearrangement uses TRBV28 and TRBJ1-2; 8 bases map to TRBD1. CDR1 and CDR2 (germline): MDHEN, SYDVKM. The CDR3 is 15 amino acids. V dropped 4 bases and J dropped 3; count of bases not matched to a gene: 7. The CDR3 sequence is CASSSQGQAHYGYTF. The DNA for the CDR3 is TGTGCCAGCAGTTCCCAGGGACAGGCGCACTATGGCTACACCTTC.

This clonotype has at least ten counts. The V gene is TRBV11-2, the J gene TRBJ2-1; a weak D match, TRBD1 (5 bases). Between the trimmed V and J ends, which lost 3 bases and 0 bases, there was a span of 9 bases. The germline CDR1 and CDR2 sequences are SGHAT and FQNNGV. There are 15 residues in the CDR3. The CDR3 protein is CASSLTVNSYNEQFF. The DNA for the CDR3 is TGTGCCAGCAGCTTGACAGTAAACTCCTACAATGAGCAGTTCTTC. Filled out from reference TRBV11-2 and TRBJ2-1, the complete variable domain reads EAGVAQSPRYKIIEKRQSVAFWCNPISGHATLYWYQQILGQGPKLLIQFQNNGVVDDSQLPKDRFSAERLKGVDSTLKIQPAKLEDSAVYLCASSLTVNSYNEQFFGPGTRLTVL.

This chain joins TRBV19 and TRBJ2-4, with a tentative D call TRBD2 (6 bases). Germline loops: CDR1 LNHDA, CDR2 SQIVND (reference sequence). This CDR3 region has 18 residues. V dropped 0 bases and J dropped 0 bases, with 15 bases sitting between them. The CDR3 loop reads CASSIEGLGGVAKNIQYF. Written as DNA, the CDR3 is TGTGCCAGTAGTATAGAGGGCTTGGGCGGGGTAGCCAAAAACATTCAGTACTTC.

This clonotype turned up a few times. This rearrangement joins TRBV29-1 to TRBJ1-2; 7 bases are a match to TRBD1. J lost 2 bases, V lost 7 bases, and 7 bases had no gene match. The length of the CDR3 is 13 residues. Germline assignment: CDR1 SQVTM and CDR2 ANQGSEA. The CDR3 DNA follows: TGCAGCGACGAGGACAGGTTGAACTATGGCTACACCTTC. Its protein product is CSDEDRLNYGYTF.

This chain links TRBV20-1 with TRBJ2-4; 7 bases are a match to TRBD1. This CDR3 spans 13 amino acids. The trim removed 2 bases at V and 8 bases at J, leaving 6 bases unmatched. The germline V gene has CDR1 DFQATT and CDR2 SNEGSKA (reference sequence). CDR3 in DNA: TGCAGTGCTAGAATCCCGGGACAGCACATTCAGTACTTC. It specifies CSARIPGQHIQYF.

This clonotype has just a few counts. In nucleotides, the CDR3 is TGCAGTGCAGGGGTAGCGGGAGACAACACCGGGGAGCTGTTTTTT. It codes for CSAGVAGDNTGELFF. The genes are TRBV20-1 and TRBJ2-2; 9 bases agree with TRBD2. This CDR3 comprises 15 residues. In germline, CDR1 is DFQATT, CDR2 SNEGSKA (reference sequence). J lost 2 bases, V lost 6 bases, and 7 bases had no gene match.

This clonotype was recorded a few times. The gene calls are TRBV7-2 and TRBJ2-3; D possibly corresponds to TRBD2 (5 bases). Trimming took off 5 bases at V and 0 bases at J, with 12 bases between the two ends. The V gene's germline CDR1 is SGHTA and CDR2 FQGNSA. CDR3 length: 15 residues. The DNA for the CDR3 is TGTGCCAGCAGCCGTGCGCGGGCTAGCACAGATACGCAGTATTTT. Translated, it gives CASSRARASTDTQYF.